The 6 T cell receptor beta chains presented below share a single source sample, sequenced in a study of CD8 T cells in Susac syndrome. With random hexamers, reverse transcription was performed on roughly 0.5 to 1 ug of RNA. TCRdb fed the immunoSEQ multiplex PCR reads into MiXCR, producing one record per CDR3 protein. The data hold 150,000 to 200,000 distinct CDR3 sequences, with roughly 94% observed a single time. Sample: CD4+ T cells from PBMCs. These receptors all stem from a human donor with Susac syndrome.

The rearrangement uses TRBV5-1 and TRBJ2-7, with 15 bases identical to TRBD2. Looked up from germline, CDR1 is SGHRS and CDR2 is YFSETQ. This CDR3 has 17 residues. Losses at the gene ends were 3 bases for V and 1 base for J; bases not matched to a gene: 5. In DNA form, the CDR3 reads TGCGCCAGCAGCTCGGGACTAGCGGGAGGCCTGTCCTACGAGCAGTACTTC. Translation: CASSSGLAGGLSYEQYF.

This rearrangement joins TRBV6-2 or TRBV6-3 to TRBJ2-7; TRBD1 agrees at 9 bases. J lost 4 bases, V lost 5 bases, and 9 bases had no gene match. Per germline, CDR1 MNHEY and CDR2 SVGEGT. The CDR3 spans 15 residues. The CDR3 here is CASSRPRQGGYEQYF. CDR3 DNA: TGTGCCAGCAGTCGCCCCAGACAGGGGGGATACGAGCAGTACTTC.

The sample holds one count of this clonotype. This chain joins TRBV5-1 and TRBJ2-1, with 8 bases matching TRBD1. Trimming at V came to 4 bases and at J to 2 bases, leaving 5 bases not matched to a gene. Germline V gene data show CDR1 as SGHRS and CDR2 as YFSETQ. CDR3 length: 15 amino acids. The CDR3 reads CASSATGDTYNEQFF. As DNA, the CDR3 is TGCGCCAGCAGCGCGACAGGGGACACCTACAATGAGCAGTTCTTC.

The chain uses TRBV10-3 and TRBJ1-2, with TRBD1 matching over 7 bases. V was pared by 8 bases and J by 6 bases, with 9 bases of the junction left unmatched. This CDR3 is 13 amino acids long. CDR1 is ENHRY and CDR2 is SYGVKD in the germline V gene. In DNA, the CDR3 is TGTGCCATCCGATTTACAGGGGCGGATGGCTACACCTTC. This codes for CAIRFTGADGYTF.

This rearrangement joins TRBV19 to TRBJ2-5, with a weak D call TRBD2 (6 bases). The CDR3 is made up of 15 amino acids. V was clipped by 4 bases and J by 5 bases, with 17 bases between them. CDR1 is LNHDA, CDR2 SQIVND, per germline (reference sequence). The CDR3, as DNA: TGTGCCAGTAGTAAAAGGTCCGGGAGAGGGGAGACCCAGTACTTC. This codes for CASSKRSGRGETQYF.

The chain links TRBV4-2 to TRBJ2-7, with D maybe TRBD1 (5 bases). Germline V gene lookup returns CDR1 LGHNA and CDR2 YNFKEQ. The CDR3 is 15 residues long. V lost 1 base and J 3 bases, leaving 13 bases between the germline ends. CDR3 residues: CASSQGPTGNYEQYF. The CDR3 DNA sequence: TGTGCCAGCAGCCAAGGTCCAACAGGAAACTACGAGCAGTACTTC.